This record concerns one TCR beta chain sequence. Its antigen is undetermined. These data come from a study of T cell responses to AZD1222 COVID-19 vaccine. Whole-study findings and limits: Researchers report vaccine-associated CD4 TCRs spanning spike, with dominance at 160-218 and 743-854. Only five or six AZD1222 recipients tested seropositive at baseline.

The ends were cut back, 2 bases at V and 0 bases at J, with 5 bases in the middle. CDR1 and CDR2 (germline): SGHNT, YYREEE (reference sequence). This CDR3 is built from 14 residues. The assay was immunoSEQ multiplex PCR, and TCRdb's table has in-frame clones only and misses some. The sample holds 180,000 or so clones, around nine tenths seen once. The sequence came from an adult in good health. J is TRBJ1-4 and V is TRBV5-4; no reliable D call. The source material was peripheral blood, sampled on day 0 of AZD1222 vaccination. CDR3 loop: CASSLKATNEKLFF. The DNA for the CDR3 is TGTGCCAGCAGCTTAAAAGCAACTAATGAAAAACTGTTTTTT. The full variable domain, completed using reference TRBV5-4 and TRBJ1-4, is ETGVTQSPTHLIKTRGQQVTLRCSSQSGHNTVSWYQQALGQGPQFIFQYYREEENGRGNFPPRFSGLQFPNYSSELNVNALELDDSALYLCASSLKATNEKLFFGSGTQLSVL.